The 5 T cell receptor beta chains below were found in one sample sequenced in a study of T-cell memory formation after mild COVID-19. TCRdb re-derived calls from the 5' RACE reads in MiXCR, one entry per CDR3 protein. Among 500,000 to 550,000 distinct CDR3 sequences listed, just over 20% were seen once. Material for sequencing was PBMCs or a T cell subset sorted from them (not recorded which). The receptors originated from an adult woman who had mild COVID-19 (a few samples of this study predate the infection). Cell type and time point are not known.

J is TRBJ2-1 and V is TRBV11-3; either TRBD1 or TRBD2 may fit D (5 bases each). V gave up 0 bases and J gave up 3 bases, with 12 bases separating them. The CDR3 is 16 residues long. Germline V gene sequence: CDR1 SGHNT, CDR2 YENEEA. CDR3 in amino acids: CASSLEGDGNYNEQFF. In DNA form, the CDR3 reads TGTGCCAGCAGCTTAGAGGGGGACGGGAACTACAATGAGCAGTTCTTC.

V and J are TRBV10-3 and TRBJ2-1; D is uncertain. Germline loops: CDR1 ENHRY, CDR2 SYGVKD. V lost 6 bases and J lost 6, with 15 bases in between. The CDR3 is made up of 14 amino acids. The CDR3 bases are TGTGCCATCAGGGATGAATCAGCCGCCAATGAGCAGTTCTTC. Translated: CAIRDESAANEQFF.

This clonotype has ten or more counts. The chain links TRBV5-1 to TRBJ2-5; tentative D call: TRBD2 (5 bases). The CDR3 has 15 residues. V was cut by 0 bases and J by 5 bases, with 14 bases left in between. Looked up from germline, CDR1 is SGHRS and CDR2 is YFSETQ. As DNA, the CDR3 is TGCGCCAGCAGCTTGGAAGGACCGGGGTGGGAGACCCAGTACTTC. This sequence encodes CASSLEGPGWETQYF.

The chain employs TRBV20-1 and TRBJ1-2; 9 positions match TRBD1. The CDR3 runs to 13 residues. V was pared by 5 bases and J by 5 bases, with 6 bases of the junction left unmatched. The V gene's germline CDR1 is DFQATT and CDR2 SNEGSKA (reference sequence). Here the CDR3 reads CSARDRASYGYTF. The CDR3 DNA is TGCAGTGCTCGGGACAGGGCCAGTTATGGCTACACCTTC.

This clonotype was found many times. This chain connects TRBV7-9 to TRBJ2-1; D gene ambiguous. With 5 bases removed from V and 7 bases from J, the gap between germline ends came to 9 bases. Germline CDR1 reads SEHNR; CDR2 reads FQNEAQ (reference sequence). The CDR3 has 12 amino acids. The CDR3, as DNA: TGTGCCAGCAGCCCGCTTGGGAATGAGCAGTTCTTC. Its translation: CASSPLGNEQFF.